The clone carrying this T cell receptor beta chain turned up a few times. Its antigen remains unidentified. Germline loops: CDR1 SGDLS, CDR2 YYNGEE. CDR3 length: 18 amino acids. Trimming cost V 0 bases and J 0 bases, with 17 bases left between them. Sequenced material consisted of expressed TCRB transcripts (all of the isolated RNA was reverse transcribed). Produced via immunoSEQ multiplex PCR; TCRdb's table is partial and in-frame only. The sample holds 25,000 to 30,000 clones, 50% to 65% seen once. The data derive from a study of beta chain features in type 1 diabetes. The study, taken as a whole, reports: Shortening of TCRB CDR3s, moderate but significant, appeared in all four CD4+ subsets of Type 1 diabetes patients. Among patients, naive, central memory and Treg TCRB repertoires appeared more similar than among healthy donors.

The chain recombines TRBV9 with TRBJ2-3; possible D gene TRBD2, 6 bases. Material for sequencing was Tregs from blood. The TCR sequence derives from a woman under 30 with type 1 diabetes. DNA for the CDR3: TGTGCCAGCAGCGTAGGAGATGGGACGGGGACTAGCACAGATACGCAGTATTTT. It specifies CASSVGDGTGTSTDTQYF. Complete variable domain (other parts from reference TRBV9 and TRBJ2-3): DSGVTQTPKHLITATGQRVTLRCSPRSGDLSVYWYQQSLDQGLQFLIQYYNGEERAKGNILERFSAQQFPDLHSELNLSSLELGDSALYFCASSVGDGTGTSTDTQYFGPGTRLTVL.